This section outlines one T cell receptor (beta chain) sequence together with its context. Its antigen remains unidentified. The data stem from a study of post-analysis software for immune sequencing data. Overall study: Patients with relapsing-remitting, secondary progressive and progressive-relapsing multiple sclerosis courses were all represented.

Overall study findings and caveats: Controls' normalized Chao1 diversity significantly exceeded that of multiple sclerosis patients. Comparison of patients with controls showed five TRBV segments more frequent in patients, TRBV5-6, TRBV5-1 and TRBV20-1 among them. Strong co-clustering by F measure was seen for same-batch samples.

Looked up from germline, CDR1 is MNHEY and CDR2 is SMNVEV (reference sequence). This CDR3 region has 15 residues. The ends were cut back, 2 bases at V and 2 bases at J, with 12 bases in the middle. Prepared TCR beta cDNA libraries contained unique molecular identifiers. The yield from approximately 1 to 10 million T cells was 500,000 or so cDNA molecules in total. Using its own MiXCR run on the PCR reads, TCRdb lists one record per CDR3 protein. Among approximately 400,000 distinct CDR3 sequences listed, roughly 36% were seen once. The chain employs TRBV27 and TRBJ1-1; D gene unclear. This receptor was identified in a girl between 5 and 17 years old with multiple sclerosis. Sequencing used blood. CDR3 coding DNA: TGTGCCAGCAGTTTAGTAGGGTCGGTTAACACTGAAGCTTTCTTT. Translation: CASSLVGSVNTEAFF.